This T cell receptor (beta chain) originates from a study of blood T cell repertoires in COVID-19. The data were produced by immunoSEQ multiplex PCR, yet TCRdb's version contains in-frame clones alone and is incomplete. Among around 310,000 clones listed, around 90% were seen once. Per the germline V gene, CDR1 is SGHRS and CDR2 is YFSETQ. CDR3 length: 16 residues. V shed 3 bases and J 0 bases; nucleotides not matched to a gene: 7. Material: peripheral blood. The source is a woman aged 40-49 years with COVID-19, enrolled during active disease. V and J are TRBV5-1 and TRBJ1-1; TRBD1 aligns across 8 bases. CDR3 residues: CASSYGQGEMNTEAFF. CDR3 in DNA: TGCGCCAGCAGCTACGGACAGGGCGAGATGAACACTGAAGCTTTCTTT.